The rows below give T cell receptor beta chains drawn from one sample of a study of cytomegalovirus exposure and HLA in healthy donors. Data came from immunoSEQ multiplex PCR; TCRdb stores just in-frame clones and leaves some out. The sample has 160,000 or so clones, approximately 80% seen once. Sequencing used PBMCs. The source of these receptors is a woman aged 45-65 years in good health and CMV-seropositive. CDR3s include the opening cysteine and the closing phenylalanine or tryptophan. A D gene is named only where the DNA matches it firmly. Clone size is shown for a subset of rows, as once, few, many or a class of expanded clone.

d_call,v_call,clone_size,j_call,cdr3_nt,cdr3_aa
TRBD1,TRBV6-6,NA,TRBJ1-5,TGTGCCAGCACCAGGGACAGTTCTTATAGCAATCAGCCCCAGCATTTT,CASTRDSSYSNQPQHF
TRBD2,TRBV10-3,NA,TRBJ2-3,TGTGCCGTGCTAGCGGGGGGAGCAGATACGCAGTATTTT,CAVLAGGADTQYF
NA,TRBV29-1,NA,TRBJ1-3,TGCAGCGTTGAAGATTTATCAGGGTCCTCTGGAAACACCATATATTTT,CSVEDLSGSSGNTIYF
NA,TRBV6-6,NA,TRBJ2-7,TGTGCCAGCAGGAAGGGGGTTTACGAGCAGTACTTC,CASRKGVYEQYF
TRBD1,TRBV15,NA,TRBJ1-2,TGTGCCACCAGCAGAGGACACCTAGGACAGGGGACCTATGGCTACACCTTC,CATSRGHLGQGTYGYTF
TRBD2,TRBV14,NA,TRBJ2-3,TGTGCCAGCAGCAAGATAGCGGGAAGCACAGATACGCAGTATTTT,CASSKIAGSTDTQYF
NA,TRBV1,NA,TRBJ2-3,TGCACCAGCAGCCAAAATCTCTCGTTTGAGGGAACAGATACGCAGTATTTT,CTSSQNLSFEGTDTQYF
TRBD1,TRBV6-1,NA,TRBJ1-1,TGTGCCAGCAGTTCAGGGGGAAGCGGCACTGAAGCTTTCTTT,CASSSGGSGTEAFF
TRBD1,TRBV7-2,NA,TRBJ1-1,TGTGCCAGCAGCTGGGACAGGGGCACTGAAGCTTTCTTT,CASSWDRGTEAFF
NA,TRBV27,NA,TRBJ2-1,TGTGCCAGCCGCCCTTCGGGGTCTTATGAGCAGTTCTTC,CASRPSGSYEQFF
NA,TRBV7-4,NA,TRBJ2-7,TGTGCCAGCAGCGCTAGGGGTGGCCCCGAGCTAGAGCAGTACTTC,CASSARGGPELEQYF
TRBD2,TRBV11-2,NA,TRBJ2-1,TGTGCCAGCAGCTTAGGATTCACTAGCGGGGGGATATACAATGAGCAGTTCTTC,CASSLGFTSGGIYNEQFF
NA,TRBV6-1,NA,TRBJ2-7,TGTGCCAGCAGTGAAGCGCCAGGCACTGACTACGAGCAGTACTTC,CASSEAPGTDYEQYF
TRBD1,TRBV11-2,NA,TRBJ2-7,TGTGCCAGCACCCGGGACAGGTTCTCCTACGAGCAGTACTTC,CASTRDRFSYEQYF
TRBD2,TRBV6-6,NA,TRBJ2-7,TGTGCCAGCCTGGACTATGGGGCGGGGGTTGGTGAGCAGTACTTC,CASLDYGAGVGEQYF
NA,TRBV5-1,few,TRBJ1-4,TGCGCCAGCAGTCAGGGATCTTTAGCTAATGAAAAACTGTTTTTT,CASSQGSLANEKLFF
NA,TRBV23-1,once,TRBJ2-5,TGCGCCAGCAGTCAGAGGGAGACCCAGTACTTC,CASSQRETQYF
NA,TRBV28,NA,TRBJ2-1,TGTGCCAGCAGCCGCCTTGGCGGGGATGCTGAGCAGTTCTTC,CASSRLGGDAEQFF
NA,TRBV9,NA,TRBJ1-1,TGTGCCAGCAGCAGGGGTTCGTTGAACACTGAAGCTTTCTTT,CASSRGSLNTEAFF
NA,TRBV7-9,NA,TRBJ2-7,TGTTCCAGCAGCTCGGTATCCTACGAGCAGTACTTC,CSSSSVSYEQYF
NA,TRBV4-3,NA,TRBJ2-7,TGCGCCAGCAGCCAAGAGGTGACTGACTCCTACGAGCAGTACTTC,CASSQEVTDSYEQYF
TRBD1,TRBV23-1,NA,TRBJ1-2,TGCGCCAGCAGTCACGAGGGGGCGCCGGGAGGCTACACCTTC,CASSHEGAPGGYTF
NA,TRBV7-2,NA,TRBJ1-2,TGTGCCAGCAGCTCAACAGCTAACTATGGCTACACCTTC,CASSSTANYGYTF
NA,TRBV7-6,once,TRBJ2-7,TGTGCCAGCAGCTTTGGGGGACAAGGTGTGCAGTACTTC,CASSFGGQGVQYF
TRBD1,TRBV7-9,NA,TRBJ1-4,TGTGCCAGCAGCTTAGGGGACAGGGTTGAAAAACTGTTTTTT,CASSLGDRVEKLFF
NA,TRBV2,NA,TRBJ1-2,TGTGCCGGGGCGGAGAGTCACTCTCTGCGTGGCTACACCTTC,CAGAESHSLRGYTF
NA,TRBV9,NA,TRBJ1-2,TGTACCAGCAGCGGTCCAGGACAGATTTATGGCTACACCTTC,CTSSGPGQIYGYTF
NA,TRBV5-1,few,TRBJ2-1,TGCGCCAGCAGCTTCGCACGGAGTGGTAATGAGCAGTTCTTC,CASSFARSGNEQFF
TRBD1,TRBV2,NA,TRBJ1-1,TGTGCCAGCAGGGAACAGGGGGCCCGAACTGAAGCTTTCTTT,CASREQGARTEAFF
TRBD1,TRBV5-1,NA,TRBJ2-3,TGCGCCAGCAGCTCGACAGGGGGCGCAGATACGCAGTATTTT,CASSSTGGADTQYF
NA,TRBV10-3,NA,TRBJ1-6,TGTGCCATCAGTGGGAAGGAGGGAACCGCGGCCCTCCACTTT,CAISGKEGTAALHF
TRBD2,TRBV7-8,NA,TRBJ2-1,TGTGCCAGCACCGGGACTAGCGGGGGGATTTACAATGAGCAGTTCTTC,CASTGTSGGIYNEQFF
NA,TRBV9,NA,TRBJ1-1,TGTGCCAGCAGCGTAGTACAGGCGCCTCGAGCTTTCTTT,CASSVVQAPRAFF
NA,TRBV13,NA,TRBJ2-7,TGTGCCAGCAGCTTAGGCCCAACAGGGTTTATCGACGACGAGCAGTACTTC,CASSLGPTGFIDDEQYF
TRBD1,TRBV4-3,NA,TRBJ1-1,TGCGCCAGCAGCCAAGATAGGGGACAGGGGGGCAGGGTAGATGAAGCTTTCTTT,CASSQDRGQGGRVDEAFF
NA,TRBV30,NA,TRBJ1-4,TGTGCCTGGAGTAAGGACAGAGGGAATGAAAAACTGTTTTTT,CAWSKDRGNEKLFF
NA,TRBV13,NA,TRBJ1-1,TGTGCCAGCAGCTCGACCCGGACAGCTATAAACACTGAAGCTTTCTTT,CASSSTRTAINTEAFF
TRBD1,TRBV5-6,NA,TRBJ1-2,TGTGCCAGCAGCTCCGGGACAGGGCCCTATGGCTACACCTTC,CASSSGTGPYGYTF
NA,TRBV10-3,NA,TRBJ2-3,TGTGCCATCAGGACAGATAACACAGATACGCAGTATTTT,CAIRTDNTDTQYF
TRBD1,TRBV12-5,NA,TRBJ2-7,TGTGCTAGTGCCCGGAGGACAGGGGGCTTGTACGAGCAGTACTTC,CASARRTGGLYEQYF
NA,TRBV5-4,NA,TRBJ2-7,TGTGCCAGCAGCTTGGACAGAGACGAGCAGTACTTC,CASSLDRDEQYF
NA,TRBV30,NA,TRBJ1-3,TGTGCCTGGAGTGCTAAGTTAAATACTGGAAACACCATATATTTT,CAWSAKLNTGNTIYF